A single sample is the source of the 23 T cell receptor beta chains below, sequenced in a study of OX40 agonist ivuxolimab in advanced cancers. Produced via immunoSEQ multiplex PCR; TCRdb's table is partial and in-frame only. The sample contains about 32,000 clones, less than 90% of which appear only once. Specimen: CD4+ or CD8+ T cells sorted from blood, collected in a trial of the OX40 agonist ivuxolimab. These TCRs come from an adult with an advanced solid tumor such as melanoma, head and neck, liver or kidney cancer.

CDR3 DNA sequence: TGTGCCAGCAGTTTGGAGGGCCTGGGACGGCCCCAGCATTTT. It is translated as CASSLEGLGRPQHF. V usage is TRBV28 and J usage is TRBJ1-5; a possible D gene is TRBD1 (5 bases). Germline V gene data show CDR1 as MDHEN and CDR2 as SYDVKM. With 3 bases removed from V and 9 bases from J, the gap between germline ends came to 15 bases. CDR3 length: 14 residues.

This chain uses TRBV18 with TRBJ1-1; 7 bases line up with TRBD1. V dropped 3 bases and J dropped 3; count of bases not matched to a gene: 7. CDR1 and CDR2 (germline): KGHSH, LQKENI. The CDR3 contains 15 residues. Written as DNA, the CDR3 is TGTGCCAGCTCACCCCTGACAGGGACGGACACTGAAGCTTTCTTT. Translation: CASSPLTGTDTEAFF.

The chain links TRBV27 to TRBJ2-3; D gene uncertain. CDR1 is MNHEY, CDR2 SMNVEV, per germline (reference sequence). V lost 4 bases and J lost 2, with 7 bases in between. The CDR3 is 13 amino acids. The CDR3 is CASSYSSTDTQYF. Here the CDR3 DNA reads TGTGCCAGCAGTTATAGTTCCACAGATACGCAGTATTTT.

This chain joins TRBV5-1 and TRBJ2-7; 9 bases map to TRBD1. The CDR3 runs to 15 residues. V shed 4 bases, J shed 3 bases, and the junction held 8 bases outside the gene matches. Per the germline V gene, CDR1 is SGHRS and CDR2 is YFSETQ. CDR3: CASSHPGTGIYEQYF. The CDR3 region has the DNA TGCGCCAGCAGCCACCCCGGGACAGGGATCTACGAGCAGTACTTC.

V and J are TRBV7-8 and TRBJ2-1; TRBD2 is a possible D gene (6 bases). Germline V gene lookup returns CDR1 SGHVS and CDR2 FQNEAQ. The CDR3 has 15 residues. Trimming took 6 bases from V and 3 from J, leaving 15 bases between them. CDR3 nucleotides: TGTGCCAGCAGACTAGCTCCTGGGCTCTACAATGAGCAGTTCTTC. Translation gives CASRLAPGLYNEQFF.

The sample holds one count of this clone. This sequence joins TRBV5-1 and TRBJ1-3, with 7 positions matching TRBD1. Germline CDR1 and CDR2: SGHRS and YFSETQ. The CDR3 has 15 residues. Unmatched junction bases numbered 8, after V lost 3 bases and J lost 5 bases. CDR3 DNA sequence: TGCGCCAGCAGCTGGGACAGCCTATCCCGAAACACCATATATTTT. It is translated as CASSWDSLSRNTIYF.

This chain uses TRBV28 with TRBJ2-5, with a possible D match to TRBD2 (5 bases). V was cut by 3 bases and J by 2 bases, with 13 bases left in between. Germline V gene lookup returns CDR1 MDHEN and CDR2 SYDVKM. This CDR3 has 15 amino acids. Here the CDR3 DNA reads TGTGCCAGCAGTTTCAGACCGAGAGGGCAAGAGACCCAGTACTTC. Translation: CASSFRPRGQETQYF.

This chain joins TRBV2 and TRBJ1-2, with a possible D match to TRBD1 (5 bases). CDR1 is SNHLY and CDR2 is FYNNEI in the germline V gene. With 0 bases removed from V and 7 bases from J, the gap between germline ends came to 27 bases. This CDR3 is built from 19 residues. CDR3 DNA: TGTGCCAGCAGTGAAGCGCTTCAAGGGACCGGCCGGGACCTAGGTGGCTACACCTTC. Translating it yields CASSEALQGTGRDLGGYTF.

The CDR3 coding sequence is TGTGCCAGCAGCGTAGGTGGGGGGACCTACGAGCAGTACTTC. It encodes CASSVGGGTYEQYF. The genes are TRBV9 and TRBJ2-7; perhaps TRBD2 as D (6 bases). Germline CDR1 SGDLS, CDR2 YYNGEE. V was shortened by 0 bases and J by 2 bases, with 9 bases between the two germline ends. CDR3 size: 14 residues.

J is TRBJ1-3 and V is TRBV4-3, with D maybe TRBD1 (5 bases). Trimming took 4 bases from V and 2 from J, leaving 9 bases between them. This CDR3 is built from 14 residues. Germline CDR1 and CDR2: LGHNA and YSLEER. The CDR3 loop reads CASSPSGTGNTIYF. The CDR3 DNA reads TGCGCCAGCAGCCCTTCAGGGACTGGAAACACCATATATTTT.

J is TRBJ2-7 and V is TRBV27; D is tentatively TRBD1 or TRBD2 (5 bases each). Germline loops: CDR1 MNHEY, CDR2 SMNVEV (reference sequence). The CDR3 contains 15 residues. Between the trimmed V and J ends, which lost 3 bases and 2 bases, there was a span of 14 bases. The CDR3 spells CASSFRGGTTYEQYF. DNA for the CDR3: TGTGCCAGCAGTTTTCGGGGCGGTACGACCTACGAGCAGTACTTC.

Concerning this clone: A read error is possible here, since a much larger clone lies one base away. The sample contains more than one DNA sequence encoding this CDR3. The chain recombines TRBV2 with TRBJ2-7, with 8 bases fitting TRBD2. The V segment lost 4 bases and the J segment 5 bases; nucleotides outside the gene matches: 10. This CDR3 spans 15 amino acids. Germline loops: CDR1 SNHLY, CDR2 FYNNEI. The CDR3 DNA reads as TGTGCCAGCAGTGTCTGGACGGGGGGGAGGAACGAGCAGTACTTC. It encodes CASSVWTGGRNEQYF.

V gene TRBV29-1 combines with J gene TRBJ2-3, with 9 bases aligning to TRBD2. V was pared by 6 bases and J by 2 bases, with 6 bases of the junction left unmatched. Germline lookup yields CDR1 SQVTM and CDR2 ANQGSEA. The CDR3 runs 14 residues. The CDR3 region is CSVSSGEHTDTQYF. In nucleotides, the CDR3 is TGCAGCGTGTCTAGCGGGGAGCACACAGATACGCAGTATTTT.

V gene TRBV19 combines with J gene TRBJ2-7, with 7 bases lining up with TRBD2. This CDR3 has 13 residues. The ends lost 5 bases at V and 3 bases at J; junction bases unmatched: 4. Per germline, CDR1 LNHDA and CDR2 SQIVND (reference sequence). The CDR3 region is CASSAAGVYEQYF. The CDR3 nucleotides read TGTGCCAGTAGTGCGGCGGGGGTCTACGAGCAGTACTTC.

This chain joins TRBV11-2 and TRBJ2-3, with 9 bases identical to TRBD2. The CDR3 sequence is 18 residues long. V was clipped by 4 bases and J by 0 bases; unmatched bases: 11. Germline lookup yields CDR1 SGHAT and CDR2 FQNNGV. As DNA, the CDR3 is TGTGCCAGCAGCTCCTCCTGGGGCGGGAGGGGTAGCACAGATACGCAGTATTTT. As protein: CASSSSWGGRGSTDTQYF.

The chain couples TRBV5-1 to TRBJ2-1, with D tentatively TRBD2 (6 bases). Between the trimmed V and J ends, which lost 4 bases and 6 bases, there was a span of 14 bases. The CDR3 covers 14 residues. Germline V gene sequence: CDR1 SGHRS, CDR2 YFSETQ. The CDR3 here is CASSIWGDLNEQFF. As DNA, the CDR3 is TGCGCCAGCAGCATTTGGGGGGATCTCAATGAGCAGTTCTTC.

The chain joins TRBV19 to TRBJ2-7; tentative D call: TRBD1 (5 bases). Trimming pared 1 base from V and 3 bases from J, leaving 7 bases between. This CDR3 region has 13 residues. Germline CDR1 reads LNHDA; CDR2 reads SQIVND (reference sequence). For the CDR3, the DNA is TGTGCCAGTAGTATAGCCGACAGCTACGAGCAGTACTTC. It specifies CASSIADSYEQYF.

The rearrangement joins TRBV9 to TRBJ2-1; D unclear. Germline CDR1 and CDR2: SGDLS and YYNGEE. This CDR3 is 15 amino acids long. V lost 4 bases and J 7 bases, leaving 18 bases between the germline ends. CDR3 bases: TGTGCCAGCAGCCCCAGTCCCCAGCCCGGGAATGAGCAGTTCTTC. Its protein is CASSPSPQPGNEQFF.

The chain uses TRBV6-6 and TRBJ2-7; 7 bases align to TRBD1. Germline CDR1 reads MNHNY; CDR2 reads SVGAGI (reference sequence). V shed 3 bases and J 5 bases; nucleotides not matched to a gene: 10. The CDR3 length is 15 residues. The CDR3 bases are TGTGCCAGCAGTTATGCGGCAGGGGGATGGGACGAGCAGTACTTC. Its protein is CASSYAAGGWDEQYF.

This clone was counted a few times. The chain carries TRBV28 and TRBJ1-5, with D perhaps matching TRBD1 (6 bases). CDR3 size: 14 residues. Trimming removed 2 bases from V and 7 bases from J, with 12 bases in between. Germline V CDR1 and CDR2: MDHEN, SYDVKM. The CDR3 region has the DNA TGTGCCAGCAGTTTAGCAGAGGGGGGACAGCCCCAGCATTTT. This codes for CASSLAEGGQPQHF.

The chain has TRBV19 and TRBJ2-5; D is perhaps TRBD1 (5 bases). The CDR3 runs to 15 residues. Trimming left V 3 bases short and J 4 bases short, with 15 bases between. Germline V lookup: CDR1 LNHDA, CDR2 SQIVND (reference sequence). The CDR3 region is CASSMLAGRTETQYF. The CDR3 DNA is TGTGCCAGTAGTATGCTGGCAGGGCGTACAGAGACCCAGTACTTC.

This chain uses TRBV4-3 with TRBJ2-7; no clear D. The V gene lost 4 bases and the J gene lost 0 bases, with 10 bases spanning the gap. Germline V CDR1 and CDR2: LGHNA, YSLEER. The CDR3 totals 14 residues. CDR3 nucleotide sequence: TGCGCCAGCAGCCCTCGGTCCCCCTCCTACGAGCAGTACTTC. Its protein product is CASSPRSPSYEQYF.

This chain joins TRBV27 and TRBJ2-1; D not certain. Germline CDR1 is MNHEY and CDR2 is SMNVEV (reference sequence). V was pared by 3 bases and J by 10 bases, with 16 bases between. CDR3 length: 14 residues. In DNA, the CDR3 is TGTGCCAGCAGTTTTCGTGGTCACGCAAGCGAGCAGTTCTTC. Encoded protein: CASSFRGHASEQFF.